This T cell receptor (beta chain) was observed in a study of T cells in Graves' hyperthyroidism and ophthalmopathy. This clonotype has a count of ten or more. The target antigen is unknown. Findings and limits, study-wide: Among clonotypes expanded in thyroid above 0.001, most were also found in blood. Onset of ophthalmopathy came a median roughly 6.9 months after the model predicted it.

Trimming removed 2 bases from V and 3 bases from J, with 5 bases in between. The CDR3 length is 13 residues. The germline V gene has CDR1 SGHAT and CDR2 FQNNGV. There were TCR beta CDR3 regions amplified from RNA transcripts. TCR CDR3 regions were first amplified by RT-PCR with HTBI primers. MiXCR was run by TCRdb on the multiplex PCR reads, yielding one entry per CDR3 protein. The top ten hold 25% to 30% of the sample, which has some 490,000 distinct CDR3 sequences, roughly a sixth seen once. The chain carries TRBV11-2 and TRBJ2-1; D unresolved. Sequences were obtained from blood. The clonotype was recovered from a woman aged 25 to 39 with Graves' ophthalmopathy. The CDR3 loop is CASSLSHYNEQFF. The CDR3 DNA is TGTGCCAGCAGCTTATCCCACTACAATGAGCAGTTCTTC.